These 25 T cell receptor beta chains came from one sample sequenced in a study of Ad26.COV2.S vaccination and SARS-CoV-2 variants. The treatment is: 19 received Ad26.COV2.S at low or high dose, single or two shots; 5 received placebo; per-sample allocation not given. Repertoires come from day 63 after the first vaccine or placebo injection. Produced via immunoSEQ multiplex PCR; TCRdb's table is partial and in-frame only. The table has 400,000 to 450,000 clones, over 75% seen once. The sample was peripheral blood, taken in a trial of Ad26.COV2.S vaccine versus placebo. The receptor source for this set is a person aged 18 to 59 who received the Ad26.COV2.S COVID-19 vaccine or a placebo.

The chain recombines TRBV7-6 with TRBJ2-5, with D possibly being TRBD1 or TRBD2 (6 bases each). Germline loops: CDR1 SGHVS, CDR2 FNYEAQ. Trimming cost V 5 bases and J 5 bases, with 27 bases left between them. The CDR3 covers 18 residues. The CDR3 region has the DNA TGTGCCAGCAGCCCACTTGCGAGAGGGGGGCTTCGGGTGGAGACCCAGTACTTC. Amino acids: CASSPLARGGLRVETQYF.

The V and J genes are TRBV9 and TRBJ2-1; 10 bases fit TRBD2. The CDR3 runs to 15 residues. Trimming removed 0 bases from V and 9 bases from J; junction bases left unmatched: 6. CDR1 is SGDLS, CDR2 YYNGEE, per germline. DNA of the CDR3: TGTGCCAGCAGCGTAGTGGGTAGCGGGAGGAGTGAGCAGTTCTTC. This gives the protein CASSVVGSGRSEQFF.

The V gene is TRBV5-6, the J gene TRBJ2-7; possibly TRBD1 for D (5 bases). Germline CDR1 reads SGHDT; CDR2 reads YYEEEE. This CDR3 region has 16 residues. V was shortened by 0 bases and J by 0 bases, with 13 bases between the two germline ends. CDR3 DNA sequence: TGTGCCAGCAGCTTGGGGTTACAGGCAACCTCCTACGAGCAGTACTTC. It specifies CASSLGLQATSYEQYF. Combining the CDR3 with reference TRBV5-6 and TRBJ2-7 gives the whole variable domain DAGVTQSPTHLIKTRGQQVTLRCSPKSGHDTVSWYQQALGQGPQFIFQYYEEEERQRGNFPDRFSGHQFPNYSSELNVNALLLGDSALYLCASSLGLQATSYEQYFGPGTRLTVT.

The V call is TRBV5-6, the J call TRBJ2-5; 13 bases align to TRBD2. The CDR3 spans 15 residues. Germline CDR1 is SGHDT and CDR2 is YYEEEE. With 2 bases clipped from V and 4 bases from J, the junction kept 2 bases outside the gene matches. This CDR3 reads CASSLRLAGGETQYF. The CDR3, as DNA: TGTGCCAGCAGCTTAAGACTAGCGGGAGGAGAGACCCAGTACTTC.

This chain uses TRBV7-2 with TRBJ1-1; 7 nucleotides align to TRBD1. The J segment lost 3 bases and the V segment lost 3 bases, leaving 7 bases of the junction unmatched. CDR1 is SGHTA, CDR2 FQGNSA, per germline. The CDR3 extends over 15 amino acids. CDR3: CASSFSTGWDTEAFF. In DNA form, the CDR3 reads TGTGCCAGCAGCTTCTCGACAGGGTGGGACACTGAAGCTTTCTTT.

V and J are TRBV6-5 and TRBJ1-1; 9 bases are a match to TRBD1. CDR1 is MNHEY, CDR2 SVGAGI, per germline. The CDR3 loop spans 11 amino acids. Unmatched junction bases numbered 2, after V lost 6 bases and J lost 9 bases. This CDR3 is CASRGTGKAFF. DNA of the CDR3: TGTGCCAGCAGGGGGACAGGGAAAGCTTTCTTT.

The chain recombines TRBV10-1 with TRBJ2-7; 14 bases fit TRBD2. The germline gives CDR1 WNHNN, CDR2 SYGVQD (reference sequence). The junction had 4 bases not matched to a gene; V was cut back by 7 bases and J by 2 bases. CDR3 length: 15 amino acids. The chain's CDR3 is CASTGTSGSTYEQYF. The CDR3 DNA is TGCGCCAGCACCGGGACTAGCGGGAGTACCTACGAGCAGTACTTC.

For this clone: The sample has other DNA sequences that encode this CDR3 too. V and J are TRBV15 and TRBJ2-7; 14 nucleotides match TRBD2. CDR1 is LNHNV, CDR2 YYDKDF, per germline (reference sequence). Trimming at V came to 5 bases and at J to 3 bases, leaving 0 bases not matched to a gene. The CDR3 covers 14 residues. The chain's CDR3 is CATSGTSGSYEQYF. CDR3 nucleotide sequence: TGTGCCACCAGCGGGACTAGCGGGAGCTACGAGCAGTACTTC.

The CDR3 sequence is CASSPGHPVETQYF. CDR3 nucleotides: TGTGCCAGCTCACCGGGACATCCTGTGGAGACCCAGTACTTC. The rearrangement links TRBV18 to TRBJ2-5; D is perhaps TRBD1 (6 bases). V was shortened by 3 bases and J by 5 bases, with 13 bases between the two germline ends. Germline V gene sequence: CDR1 KGHSH, CDR2 LQKENI. The CDR3 length is 14 residues. The full variable domain, in which reference TRBV18 and TRBJ2-5 provide the parts outside the CDR3, is NAGVMQNPRHLVRRRGQEARLRCSPMKGHSHVYWYRQLPEEGLKFMVYLQKENIIDESGMPKERFSAEFPKEGPSILRIQQVVRGDSAAYFCASSPGHPVETQYFGPGTRLLVL.

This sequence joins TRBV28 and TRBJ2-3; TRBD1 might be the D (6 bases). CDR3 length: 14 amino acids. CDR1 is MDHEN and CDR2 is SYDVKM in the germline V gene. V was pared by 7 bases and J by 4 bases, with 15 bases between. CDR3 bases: TGTGCCAGCACCGGTGGGGGCAGAGCAGATACGCAGTATTTT. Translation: CASTGGGRADTQYF.

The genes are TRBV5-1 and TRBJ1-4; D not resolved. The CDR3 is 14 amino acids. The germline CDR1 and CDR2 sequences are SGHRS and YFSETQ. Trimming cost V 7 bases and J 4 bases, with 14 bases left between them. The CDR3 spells CASSKGLINEKLFF. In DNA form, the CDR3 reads TGCGCCAGCTCGAAAGGGCTCATTAATGAAAAACTGTTTTTT.

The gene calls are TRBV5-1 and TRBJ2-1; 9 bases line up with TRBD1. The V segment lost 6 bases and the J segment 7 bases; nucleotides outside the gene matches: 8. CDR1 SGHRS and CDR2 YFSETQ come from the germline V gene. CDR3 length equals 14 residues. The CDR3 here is CASNHGQGPNEQFF. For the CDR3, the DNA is TGCGCCAGCAACCATGGACAGGGGCCGAATGAGCAGTTCTTC.

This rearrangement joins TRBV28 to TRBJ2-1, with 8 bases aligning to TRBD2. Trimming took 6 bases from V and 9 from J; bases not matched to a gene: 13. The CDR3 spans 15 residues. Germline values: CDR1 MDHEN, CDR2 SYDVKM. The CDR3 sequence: CASSKPGLESGEQFF. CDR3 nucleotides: TGTGCCAGCAGCAAACCGGGACTAGAGTCGGGTGAGCAGTTCTTC.

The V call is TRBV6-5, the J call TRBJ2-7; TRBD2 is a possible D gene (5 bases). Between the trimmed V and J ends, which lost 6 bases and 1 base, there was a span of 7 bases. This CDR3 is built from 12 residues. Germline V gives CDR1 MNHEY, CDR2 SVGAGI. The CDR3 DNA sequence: TGTGCCAGCAGGAGCGGATCCTACGAGCAGTACTTC. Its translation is CASRSGSYEQYF.

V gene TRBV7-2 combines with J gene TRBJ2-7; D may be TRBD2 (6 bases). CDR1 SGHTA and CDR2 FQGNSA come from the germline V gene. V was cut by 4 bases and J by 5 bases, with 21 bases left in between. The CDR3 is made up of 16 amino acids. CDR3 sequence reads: CASSSKIPSGLHEQYF. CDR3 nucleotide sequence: TGTGCCAGCAGCTCAAAAATACCCAGCGGGCTACACGAGCAGTACTTC.

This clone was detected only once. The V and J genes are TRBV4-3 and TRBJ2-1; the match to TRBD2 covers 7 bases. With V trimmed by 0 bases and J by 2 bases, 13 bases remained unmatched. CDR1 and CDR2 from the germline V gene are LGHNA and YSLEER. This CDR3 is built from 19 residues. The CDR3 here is CASSQEGRGRPSPYNEQFF. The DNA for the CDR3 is TGCGCCAGCAGCCAAGAAGGTCGCGGGAGACCCTCCCCCTACAATGAGCAGTTCTTC.

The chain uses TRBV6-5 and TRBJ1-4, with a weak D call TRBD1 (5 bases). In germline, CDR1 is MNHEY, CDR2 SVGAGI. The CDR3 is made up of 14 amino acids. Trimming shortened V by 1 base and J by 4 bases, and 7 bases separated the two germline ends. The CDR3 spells CASSYFQGNEKLFF. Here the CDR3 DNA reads TGTGCCAGCAGTTACTTCCAGGGTAATGAAAAACTGTTTTTT.

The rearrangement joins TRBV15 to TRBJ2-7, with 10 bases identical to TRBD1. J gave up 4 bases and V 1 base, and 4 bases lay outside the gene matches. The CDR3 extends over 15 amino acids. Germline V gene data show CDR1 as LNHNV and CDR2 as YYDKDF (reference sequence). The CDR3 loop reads CATSRGQGALYEQYF. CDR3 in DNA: TGTGCCACCAGCAGAGGACAGGGGGCGCTTTACGAGCAGTACTTC.

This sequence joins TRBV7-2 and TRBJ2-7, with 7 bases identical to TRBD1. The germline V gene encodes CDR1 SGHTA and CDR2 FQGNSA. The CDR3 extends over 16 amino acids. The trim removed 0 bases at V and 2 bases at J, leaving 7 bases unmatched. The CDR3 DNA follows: TGTGCCAGCAGCTTAGCGACTGGGACAGTGGCCTACGAGCAGTACTTC. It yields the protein CASSLATGTVAYEQYF.

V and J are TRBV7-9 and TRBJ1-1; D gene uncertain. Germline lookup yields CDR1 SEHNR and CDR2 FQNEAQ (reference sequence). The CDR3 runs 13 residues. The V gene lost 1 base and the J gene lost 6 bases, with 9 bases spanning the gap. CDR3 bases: TGTGCCAGCAGCTTAGGAGTAGAAGCTGAAGCTTTCTTT. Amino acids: CASSLGVEAEAFF.

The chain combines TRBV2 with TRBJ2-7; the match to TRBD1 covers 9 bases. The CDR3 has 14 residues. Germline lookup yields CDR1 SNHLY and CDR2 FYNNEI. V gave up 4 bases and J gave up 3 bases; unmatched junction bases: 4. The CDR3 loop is CASSGTGVYYEQYF. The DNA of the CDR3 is TGTGCCAGCAGTGGGACAGGGGTGTACTACGAGCAGTACTTC.

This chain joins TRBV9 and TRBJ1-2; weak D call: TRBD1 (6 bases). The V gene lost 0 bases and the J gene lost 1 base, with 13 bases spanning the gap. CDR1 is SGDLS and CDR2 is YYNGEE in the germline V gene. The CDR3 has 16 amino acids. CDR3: CASSVDQGSDNYGYTF. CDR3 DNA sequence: TGTGCCAGCAGCGTAGATCAGGGGTCGGATAACTATGGCTACACCTTC.

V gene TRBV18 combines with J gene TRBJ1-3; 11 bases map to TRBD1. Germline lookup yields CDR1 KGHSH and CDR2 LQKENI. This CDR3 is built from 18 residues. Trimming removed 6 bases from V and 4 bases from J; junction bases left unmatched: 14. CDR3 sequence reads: CASSPRGGQGAKGNTIYF. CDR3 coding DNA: TGTGCCAGCTCCCCCAGGGGCGGACAGGGGGCGAAGGGAAACACCATATATTTT.

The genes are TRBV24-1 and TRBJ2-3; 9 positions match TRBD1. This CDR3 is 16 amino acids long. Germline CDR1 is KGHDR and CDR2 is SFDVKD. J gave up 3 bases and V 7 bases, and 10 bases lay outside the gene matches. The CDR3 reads CATRGTGTEGTDTQYF. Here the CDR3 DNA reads TGTGCCACCAGGGGGACAGGGACGGAGGGAACAGATACGCAGTATTTT.

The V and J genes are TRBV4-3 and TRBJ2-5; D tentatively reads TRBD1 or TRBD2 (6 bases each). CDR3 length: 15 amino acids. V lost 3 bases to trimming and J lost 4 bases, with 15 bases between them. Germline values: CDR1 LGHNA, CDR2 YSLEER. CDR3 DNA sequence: TGCGCCAGCAGCCAGCATCTCAGGGGACTAGAGACCCAGTACTTC. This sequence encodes CASSQHLRGLETQYF.